The present T cell receptor beta chain was sequenced within a study of blood T cell repertoires in COVID-19. In the study overall: Spain, Italy and the United States supplied samples that represented acute and convalescent COVID-19.

The CDR3 loop spans 15 amino acids. The V end was cut by 0 bases, the J end by 5 bases, with 13 bases between. Germline V gene lookup returns CDR1 LGHDT and CDR2 YNNKEL (reference sequence). Assay: immunoSEQ multiplex PCR; the TCRdb copy retains only in-frame clones and omits some. Among hundreds of thousands of clones listed, 85% to 90% were seen once. This sequence originates from a man at least 80 years old with acute or convalescent COVID-19. The chain combines TRBV3-1 (or the pseudogene TRBV3-2) with TRBJ1-2, with TRBD1 as a possible D gene (6 bases). The sample consisted of peripheral blood. CDR3 sequence (DNA): TGTGCCAGCAGCCAAGAAAGGCAGGGGAGATATGGCTACACCTTC. The encoded protein is CASSQERQGRYGYTF.